The TCR beta chain described here comes from a study of blood T cell repertoires in COVID-19. Study-wide context: COVID-19 samples, acute and convalescent, were from the United States, Italy and Spain. The cDNA or gDNA used as material had been derived from T cells, B-cell-depleted T cells, or PBMCs.

The authors' processing: Counts of nucleated cells, estimated from reference gene primer amplification, were obtained. Sequenced by immunoSEQ multiplex PCR; TCRdb stores in-frame clones only, minus some. V and J calls and clone size are given by that table; D and trimming were obtained from the DNA. This sample carries some 260,000 clones, approximately 91% of them seen once, and the ten largest clones take roughly 0.8%. Looked up from germline, CDR1 is GTSNPN and CDR2 is SVGIG (reference sequence). This CDR3 region has 12 residues. V lost 4 bases and J 6 bases, leaving 9 bases between the germline ends.

The TCR was taken from a woman under 40 with acute or convalescent COVID-19. The sequenced material came from peripheral blood. J is TRBJ2-2 and V is TRBV30, with TRBD1 as a possible D gene (5 bases). The CDR3 region has the DNA TGTGCCTGGACAGGGTGGGCCGGGGAGCTGTTTTTT. It specifies CAWTGWAGELFF. Full variable domain (rest looked up from reference TRBV30 and TRBJ2-2): SQTIHQWPATLVQPVGSPLSLECTVEGTSNPNLYWYRQAAGRGLQLLFYSVGIGQISSEVPQNLSASRPQDRQFILSSKKLLLSDSGFYLCAWTGWAGELFFGEGSRLTVL.